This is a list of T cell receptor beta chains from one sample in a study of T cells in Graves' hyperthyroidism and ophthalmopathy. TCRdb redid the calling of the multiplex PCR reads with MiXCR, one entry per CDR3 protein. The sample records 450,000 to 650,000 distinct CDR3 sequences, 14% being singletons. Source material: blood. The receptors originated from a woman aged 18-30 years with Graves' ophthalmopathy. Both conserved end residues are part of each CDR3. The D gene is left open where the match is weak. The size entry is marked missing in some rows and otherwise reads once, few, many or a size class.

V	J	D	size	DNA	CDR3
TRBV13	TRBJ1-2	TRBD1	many	TGTGCCAGCAGCTCCCAGGGGGCGAATAGAGACTACACCTTC	CASSSQGANRDYTF
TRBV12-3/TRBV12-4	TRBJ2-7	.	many	TGTGCCAGCCTTGGGGGGTCGGGAGTCACCGGTTACGAGCAGTACTTC	CASLGGSGVTGYEQYF
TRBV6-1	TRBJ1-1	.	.	TGTGCCAGCACCGGGACGGGGGTTTCCACTGAAGCTTTCTTT	CASTGTGVSTEAFF
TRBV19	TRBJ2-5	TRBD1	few	TGTGCCAGTAGTGAGGGACAGTCTGACCAAGAGACCCAGTACTTC	CASSEGQSDQETQYF
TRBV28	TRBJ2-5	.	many	TGTGCCACCGCTAACTCCGTAGGCGAGACCCAGTACTTC	CATANSVGETQYF
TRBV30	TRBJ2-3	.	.	TGTGCCTGGACTAGACAAACAGATACGCAGTATTTT	CAWTRQTDTQYF
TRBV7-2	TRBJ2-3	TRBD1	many	TGTGCCGGGACAGGGTTGTTCACAGATACGCAGTATTTT	CAGTGLFTDTQYF
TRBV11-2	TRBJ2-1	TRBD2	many	TGTGCCAGCAGCTGGAAACTACTCCTAGCGGGAGAGGAAAATGAGCAGTTCTTC	CASSWKLLLAGEENEQFF
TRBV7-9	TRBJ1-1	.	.	TGTGCCAGCAGCGATAGAATGGGGAAGGACACTGAAGCTTTCTTT	CASSDRMGKDTEAFF
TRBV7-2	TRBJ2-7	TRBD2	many	TGTGCCAGCAGCTCCTCAGCACCGGGACTAGCGGGAGTTTACTCCTACGAGCAGTACTTC	CASSSSAPGLAGVYSYEQYF
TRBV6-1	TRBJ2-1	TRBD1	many	TGTGCCAGCGGCACAGAGGGACAGGGGATCCATGAGCAGTTCTTC	CASGTEGQGIHEQFF
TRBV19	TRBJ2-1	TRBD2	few	TGTGCCAGTAGCCTAGCGGGGCCTTATAACTCCTACAATGAGCAGTTCTTC	CASSLAGPYNSYNEQFF
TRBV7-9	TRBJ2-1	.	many	TGTGCCAGCAGCGCTATGGGCGGGTCGGAGTACAATGAGCAGTTCTTC	CASSAMGGSEYNEQFF
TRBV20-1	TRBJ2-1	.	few	TGCAGTGCTAGAGGGACTCCGGGGCTAGTGGGGAACATTGAGCAGTTCTTC	CSARGTPGLVGNIEQFF
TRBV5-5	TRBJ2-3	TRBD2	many	TGTGCCAGCAGCTTGGTACTAGCGCCCAGTAGCACAGATACGCAGTATTTT	CASSLVLAPSSTDTQYF
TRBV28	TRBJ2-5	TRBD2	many	TGTGCCGGACGTACCAGGGCGGGAGGTGAGAGGTACCAAGAGACCCAGTACTTC	CAGRTRAGGERYQETQYF